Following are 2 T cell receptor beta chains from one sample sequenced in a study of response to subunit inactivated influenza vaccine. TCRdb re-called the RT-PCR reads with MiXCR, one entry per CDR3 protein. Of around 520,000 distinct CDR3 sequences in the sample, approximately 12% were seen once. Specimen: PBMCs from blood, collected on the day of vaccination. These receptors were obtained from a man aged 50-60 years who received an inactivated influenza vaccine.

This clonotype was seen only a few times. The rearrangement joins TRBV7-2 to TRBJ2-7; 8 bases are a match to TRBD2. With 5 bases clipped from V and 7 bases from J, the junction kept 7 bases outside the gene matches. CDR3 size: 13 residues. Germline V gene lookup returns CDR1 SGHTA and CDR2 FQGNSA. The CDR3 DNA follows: TGTGCCAGCAGCCCGGGACTAGTAAGGGAGCAGTACTTC. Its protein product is CASSPGLVREQYF.

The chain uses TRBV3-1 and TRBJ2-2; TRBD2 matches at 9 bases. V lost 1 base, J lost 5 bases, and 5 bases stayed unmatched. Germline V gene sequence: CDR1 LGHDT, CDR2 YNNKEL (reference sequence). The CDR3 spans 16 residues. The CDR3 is CASSQGASGATGELFF. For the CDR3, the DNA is TGTGCCAGCAGCCAAGGGGCTAGCGGGGCTACCGGGGAGCTGTTTTTT.